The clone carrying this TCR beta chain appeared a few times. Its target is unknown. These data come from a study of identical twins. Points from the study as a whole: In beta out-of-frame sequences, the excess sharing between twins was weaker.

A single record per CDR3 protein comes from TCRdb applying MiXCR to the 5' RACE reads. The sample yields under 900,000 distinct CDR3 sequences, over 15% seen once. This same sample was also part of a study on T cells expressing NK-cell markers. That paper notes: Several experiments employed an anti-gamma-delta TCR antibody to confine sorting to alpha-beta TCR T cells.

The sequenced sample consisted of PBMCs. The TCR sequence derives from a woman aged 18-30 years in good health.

CDR3 loop: CASSPILERYGYTF. In nucleotides, the CDR3 is TGTGCCAGCAGCCCTATCTTAGAGCGATATGGCTACACCTTC. The chain has TRBV3-1 and TRBJ1-2; D gene ambiguous. Germline loops: CDR1 LGHDT, CDR2 YNNKEL (reference sequence). V lost 4 bases to trimming and J lost 5 bases, with 14 bases between them. The CDR3 has 14 amino acids.